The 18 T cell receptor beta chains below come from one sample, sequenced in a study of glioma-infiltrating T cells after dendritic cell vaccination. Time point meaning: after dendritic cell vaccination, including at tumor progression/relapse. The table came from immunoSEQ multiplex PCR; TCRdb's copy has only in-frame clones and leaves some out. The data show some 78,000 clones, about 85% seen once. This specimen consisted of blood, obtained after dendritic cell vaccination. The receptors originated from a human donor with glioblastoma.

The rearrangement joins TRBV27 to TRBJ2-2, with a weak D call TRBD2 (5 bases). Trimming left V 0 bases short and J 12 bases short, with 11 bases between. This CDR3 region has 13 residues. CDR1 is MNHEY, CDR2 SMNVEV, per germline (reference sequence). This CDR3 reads CASSLSTGDKLFF. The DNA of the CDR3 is TGTGCCAGCAGTTTATCGACCGGGGATAAGCTGTTTTTT.

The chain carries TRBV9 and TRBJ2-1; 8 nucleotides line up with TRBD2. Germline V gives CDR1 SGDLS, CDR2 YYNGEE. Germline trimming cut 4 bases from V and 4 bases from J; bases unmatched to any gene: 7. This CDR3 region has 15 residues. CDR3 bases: TGTGCCAGCAGCTACAGCGGGAGAGATTACAATGAGCAGTTCTTC. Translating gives CASSYSGRDYNEQFF.

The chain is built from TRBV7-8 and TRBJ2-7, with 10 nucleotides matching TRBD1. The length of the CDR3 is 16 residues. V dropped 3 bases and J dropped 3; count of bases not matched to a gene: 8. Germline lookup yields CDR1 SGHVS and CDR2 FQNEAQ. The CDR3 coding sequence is TGTGCCAGCAGCTTGGGGAGGGGACAGGGGTTCTACGAGCAGTACTTC. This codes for CASSLGRGQGFYEQYF. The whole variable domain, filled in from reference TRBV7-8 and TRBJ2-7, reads GAGVSQSPRYKVAKRGQDVALRCDPISGHVSLFWYQQALGQGPEFLTYFQNEAQLDKSGLPSDRFFAERPEGSVSTLKIQRTQQEDSAVYLCASSLGRGQGFYEQYFGPGTRLTVT.

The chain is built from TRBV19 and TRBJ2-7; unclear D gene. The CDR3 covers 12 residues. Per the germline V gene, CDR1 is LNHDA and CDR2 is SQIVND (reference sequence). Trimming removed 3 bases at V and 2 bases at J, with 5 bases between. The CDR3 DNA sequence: TGTGCCAGTAGTATCGGTACCTACGAGCAGTACTTC. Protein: CASSIGTYEQYF.

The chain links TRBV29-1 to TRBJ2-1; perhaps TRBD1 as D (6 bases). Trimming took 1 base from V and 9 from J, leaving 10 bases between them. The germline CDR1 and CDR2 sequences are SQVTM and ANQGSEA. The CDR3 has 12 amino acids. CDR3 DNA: TGCAGCGTTGAAGTGGGGGCGGGTGAGCAGTTCTTC. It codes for CSVEVGAGEQFF.

The CDR3, as DNA: TGCGCCAGCAGCTTGGATCTAGCGGGGGGGCTACTACAAGAGACCCAGTACTTC. It is translated as CASSLDLAGGLLQETQYF. The chain carries TRBV5-1 and TRBJ2-5; 12 bases agree with TRBD2. CDR1 is SGHRS, CDR2 YFSETQ, per germline. V lost 0 bases, J lost 2 bases, and 8 bases stayed unmatched. The CDR3 contains 18 residues.

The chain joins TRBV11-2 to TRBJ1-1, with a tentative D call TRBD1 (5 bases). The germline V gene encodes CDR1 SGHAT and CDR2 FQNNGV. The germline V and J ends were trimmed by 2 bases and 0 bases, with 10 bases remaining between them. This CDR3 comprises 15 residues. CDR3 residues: CASSLWLGLNTEAFF. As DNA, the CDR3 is TGTGCCAGCAGCTTATGGCTGGGGCTGAACACTGAAGCTTTCTTT. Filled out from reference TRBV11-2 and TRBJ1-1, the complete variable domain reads EAGVAQSPRYKIIEKRQSVAFWCNPISGHATLYWYQQILGQGPKLLIQFQNNGVVDDSQLPKDRFSAERLKGVDSTLKIQPAKLEDSAVYLCASSLWLGLNTEAFFGQGTRLTVV.

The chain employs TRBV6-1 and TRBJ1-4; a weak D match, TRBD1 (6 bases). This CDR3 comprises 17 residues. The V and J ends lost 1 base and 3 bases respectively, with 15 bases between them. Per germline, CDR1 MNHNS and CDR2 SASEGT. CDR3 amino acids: CASSEVLFRGPNEKLFF. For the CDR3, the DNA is TGTGCCAGCAGTGAAGTGTTGTTCAGGGGCCCTAATGAAAAACTGTTTTTT.

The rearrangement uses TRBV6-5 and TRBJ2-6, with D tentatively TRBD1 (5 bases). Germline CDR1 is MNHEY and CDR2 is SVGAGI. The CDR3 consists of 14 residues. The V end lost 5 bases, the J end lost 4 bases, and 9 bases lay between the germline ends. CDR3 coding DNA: TGTGCCAGCAGTGCAGGGCCCGGGGCCAACGTCCTGACTTTC. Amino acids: CASSAGPGANVLTF.

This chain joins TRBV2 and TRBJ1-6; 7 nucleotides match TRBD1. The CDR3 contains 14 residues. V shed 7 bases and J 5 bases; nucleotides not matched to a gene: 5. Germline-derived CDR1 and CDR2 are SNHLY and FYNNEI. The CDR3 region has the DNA TGTGCCAGCATTAAGGGACAGAATAATTCACCCCTCCACTTT. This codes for CASIKGQNNSPLHF.

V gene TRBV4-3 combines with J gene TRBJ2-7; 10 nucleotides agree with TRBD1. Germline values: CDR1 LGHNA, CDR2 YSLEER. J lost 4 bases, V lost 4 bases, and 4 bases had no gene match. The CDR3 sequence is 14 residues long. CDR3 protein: CASSPRQGAYEQYF. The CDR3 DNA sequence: TGCGCCAGCAGCCCGAGACAGGGGGCATACGAGCAGTACTTC.

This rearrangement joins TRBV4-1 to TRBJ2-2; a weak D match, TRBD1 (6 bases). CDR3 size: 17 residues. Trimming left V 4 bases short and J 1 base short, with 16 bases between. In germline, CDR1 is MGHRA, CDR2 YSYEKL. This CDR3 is CASSPLTTGKNTGELFF. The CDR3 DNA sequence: TGCGCCAGCAGCCCACTGACCACAGGGAAGAACACCGGGGAGCTGTTTTTT.

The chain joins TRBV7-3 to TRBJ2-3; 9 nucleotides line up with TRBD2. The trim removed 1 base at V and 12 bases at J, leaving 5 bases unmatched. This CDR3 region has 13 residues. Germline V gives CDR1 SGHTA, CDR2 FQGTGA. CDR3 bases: TGTGCCAGCAGCTTAAGAGGTAGCGGGGGTCAGTATTTT. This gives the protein CASSLRGSGGQYF.

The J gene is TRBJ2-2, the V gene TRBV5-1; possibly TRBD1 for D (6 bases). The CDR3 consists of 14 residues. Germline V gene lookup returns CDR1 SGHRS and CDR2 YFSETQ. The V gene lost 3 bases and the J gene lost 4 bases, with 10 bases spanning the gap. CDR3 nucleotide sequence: TGCGCCAGCAGCTACAGGGAAGGCACCGGGGAGCTGTTTTTT. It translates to CASSYREGTGELFF. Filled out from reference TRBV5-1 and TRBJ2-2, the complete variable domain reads KAGVTQTPRYLIKTRGQQVTLSCSPISGHRSVSWYQQTPGQGLQFLFEYFSETQRNKGNFPGRFSGRQFSNSRSEMNVSTLELGDSALYLCASSYREGTGELFFGEGSRLTVL.

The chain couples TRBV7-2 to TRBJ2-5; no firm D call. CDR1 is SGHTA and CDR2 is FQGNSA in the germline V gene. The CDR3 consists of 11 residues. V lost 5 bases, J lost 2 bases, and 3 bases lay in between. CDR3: CASSPQETQYF. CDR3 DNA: TGTGCCAGCAGCCCGCAAGAGACCCAGTACTTC.

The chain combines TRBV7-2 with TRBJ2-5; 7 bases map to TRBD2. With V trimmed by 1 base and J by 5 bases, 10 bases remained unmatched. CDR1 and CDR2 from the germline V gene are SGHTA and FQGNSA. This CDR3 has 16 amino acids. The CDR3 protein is CASSLVRTSEGETQYF. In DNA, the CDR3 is TGTGCCAGCAGCTTAGTTCGCACTAGCGAGGGCGAGACCCAGTACTTC. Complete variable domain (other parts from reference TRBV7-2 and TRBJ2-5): GAGVSQSPSNKVTEKGKDVELRCDPISGHTALYWYRQSLGQGLEFLIYFQGNSAPDKSGLPSDRFSAERTGGSVSTLTIQRTQQEDSAVYLCASSLVRTSEGETQYFGPGTRLLVL.

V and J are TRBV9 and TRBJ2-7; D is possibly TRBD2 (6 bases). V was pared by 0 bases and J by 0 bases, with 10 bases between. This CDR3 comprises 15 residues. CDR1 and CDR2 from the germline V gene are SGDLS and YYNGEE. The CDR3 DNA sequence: TGTGCCAGCAGCGTAGATAGCGGCCCCTCCTACGAGCAGTACTTC. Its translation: CASSVDSGPSYEQYF.

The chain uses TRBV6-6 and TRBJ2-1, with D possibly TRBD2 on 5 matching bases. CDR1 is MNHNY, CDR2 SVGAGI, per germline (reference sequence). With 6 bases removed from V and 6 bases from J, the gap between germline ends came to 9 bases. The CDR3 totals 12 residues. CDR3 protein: CASSPSGNEQFF. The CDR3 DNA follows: TGTGCCAGCAGCCCCAGCGGCAATGAGCAGTTCTTC.